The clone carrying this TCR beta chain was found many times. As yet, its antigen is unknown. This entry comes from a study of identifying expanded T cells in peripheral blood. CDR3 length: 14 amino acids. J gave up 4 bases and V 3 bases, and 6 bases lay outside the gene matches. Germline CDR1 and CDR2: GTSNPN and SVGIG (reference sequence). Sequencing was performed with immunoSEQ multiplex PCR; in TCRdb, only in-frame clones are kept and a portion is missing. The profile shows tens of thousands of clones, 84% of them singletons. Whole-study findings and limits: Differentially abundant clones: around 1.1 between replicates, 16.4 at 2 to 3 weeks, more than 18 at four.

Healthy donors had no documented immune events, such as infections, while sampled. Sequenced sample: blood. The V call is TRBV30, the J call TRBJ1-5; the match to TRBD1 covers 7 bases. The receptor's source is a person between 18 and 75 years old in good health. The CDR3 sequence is CAWRGGQPNQPQHF. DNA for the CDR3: TGTGCCTGGAGGGGGGGACAGCCGAATCAGCCCCAGCATTTT.